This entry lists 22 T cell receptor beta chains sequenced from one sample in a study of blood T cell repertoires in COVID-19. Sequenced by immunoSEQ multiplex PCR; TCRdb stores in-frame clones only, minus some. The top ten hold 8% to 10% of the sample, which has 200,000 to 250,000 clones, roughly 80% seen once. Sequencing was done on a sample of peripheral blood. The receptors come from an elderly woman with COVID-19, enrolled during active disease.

As DNA, the CDR3 is TGTGCCAGCTCAGGGCGGCAGGGGGAGACTGAAGCTTTCTTT. Its translation: CASSGRQGETEAFF. The chain is built from TRBV18 and TRBJ1-1; 7 nucleotides agree with TRBD1. V trimming: 5 bases; J trimming: 5 bases; junction bases outside the gene matches: 8. Per germline, CDR1 KGHSH and CDR2 LQKENI. This CDR3 comprises 14 residues.

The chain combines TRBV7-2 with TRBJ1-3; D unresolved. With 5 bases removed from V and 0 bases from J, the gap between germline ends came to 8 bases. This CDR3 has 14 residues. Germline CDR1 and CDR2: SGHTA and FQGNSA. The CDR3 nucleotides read TGTGCCAGCAGCCCACAGAGCTCTGGAAACACCATATATTTT. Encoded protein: CASSPQSSGNTIYF.

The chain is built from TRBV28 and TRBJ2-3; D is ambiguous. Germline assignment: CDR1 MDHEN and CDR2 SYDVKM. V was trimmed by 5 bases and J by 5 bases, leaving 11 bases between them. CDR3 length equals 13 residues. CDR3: CASSPHFLDTQYF. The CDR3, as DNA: TGTGCCAGCAGTCCTCACTTCTTAGATACGCAGTATTTT.

The DNA of the CDR3 is TGTGCCAGCAGCTTTAGAAACAGGGGGCGCGAACGTAACAATGAGCAGTTCTTC. It translates to CASSFRNRGRERNNEQFF. The genes are TRBV7-2 and TRBJ2-1; 9 bases line up with TRBD1. The CDR3 spans 18 residues. CDR1 SGHTA and CDR2 FQGNSA come from the germline V gene. Losses at the gene ends were 3 bases for V and 5 bases for J; bases not matched to a gene: 14. Full variable domain (remainder filled in from reference TRBV7-2 and TRBJ2-1): GAGVSQSPSNKVTEKGKDVELRCDPISGHTALYWYRQSLGQGLEFLIYFQGNSAPDKSGLPSDRFSAERTGGSVSTLTIQRTQQEDSAVYLCASSFRNRGRERNNEQFFGPGTRLTVL.

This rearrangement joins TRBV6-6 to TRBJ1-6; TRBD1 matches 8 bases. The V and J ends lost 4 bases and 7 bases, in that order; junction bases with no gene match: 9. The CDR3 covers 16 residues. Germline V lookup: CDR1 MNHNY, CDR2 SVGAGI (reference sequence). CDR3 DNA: TGTGCCAGCAGTTTATTCATTGGACAGGGAAATTCACCCCTCCACTTT. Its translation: CASSLFIGQGNSPLHF.

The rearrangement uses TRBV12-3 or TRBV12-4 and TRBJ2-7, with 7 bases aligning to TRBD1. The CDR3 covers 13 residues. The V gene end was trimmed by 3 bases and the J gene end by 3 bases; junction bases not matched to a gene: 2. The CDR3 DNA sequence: TGTGCCAGCAGTTTGCACAGGGGCTACGAGCAGTACTTC. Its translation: CASSLHRGYEQYF.

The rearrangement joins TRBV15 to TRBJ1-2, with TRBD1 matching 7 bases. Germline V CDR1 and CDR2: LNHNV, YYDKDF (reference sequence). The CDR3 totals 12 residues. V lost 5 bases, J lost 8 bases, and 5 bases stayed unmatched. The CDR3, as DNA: TGTGCCACCAGCGATAACAGGGGCGGCTACACCTTC. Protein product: CATSDNRGGYTF.

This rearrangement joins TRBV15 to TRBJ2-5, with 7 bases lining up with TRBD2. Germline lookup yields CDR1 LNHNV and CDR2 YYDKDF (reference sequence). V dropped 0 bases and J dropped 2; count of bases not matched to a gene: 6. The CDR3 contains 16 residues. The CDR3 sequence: CATSRDWSSGQETQYF. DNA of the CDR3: TGTGCCACCAGCAGAGATTGGTCTAGCGGACAAGAGACCCAGTACTTC.

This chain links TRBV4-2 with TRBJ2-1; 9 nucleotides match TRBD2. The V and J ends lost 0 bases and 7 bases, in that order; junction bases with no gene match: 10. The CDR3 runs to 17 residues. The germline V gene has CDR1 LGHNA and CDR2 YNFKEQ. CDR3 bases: TGTGCCAGCAGCCAAGATCGGGCTAGCGGGAAGGGAAATGAGCAGTTCTTC. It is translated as CASSQDRASGKGNEQFF.

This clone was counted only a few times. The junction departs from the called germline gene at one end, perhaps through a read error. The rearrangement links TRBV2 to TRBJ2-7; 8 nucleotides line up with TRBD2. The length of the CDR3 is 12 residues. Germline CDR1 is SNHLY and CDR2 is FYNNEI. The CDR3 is CASTEGGRKQYF. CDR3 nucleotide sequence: TGTGCCAGCACTGAAGGCGGGAGGAAGCAGTACTTC.

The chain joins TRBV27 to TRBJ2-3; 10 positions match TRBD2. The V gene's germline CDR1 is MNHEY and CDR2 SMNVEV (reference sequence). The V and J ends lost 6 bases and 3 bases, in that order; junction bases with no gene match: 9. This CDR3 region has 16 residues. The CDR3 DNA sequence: TGTGCCAGCAGGGAAATAGCGGGAGGTTCTACAGATACGCAGTATTTT. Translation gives CASREIAGGSTDTQYF.

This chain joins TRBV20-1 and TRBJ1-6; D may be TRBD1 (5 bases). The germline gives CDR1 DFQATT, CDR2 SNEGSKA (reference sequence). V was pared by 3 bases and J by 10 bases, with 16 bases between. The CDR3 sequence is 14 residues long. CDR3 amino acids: CSASSGRVGSPLHF. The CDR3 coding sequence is TGCAGTGCTAGTTCGGGCAGGGTCGGCTCACCCCTCCACTTT.

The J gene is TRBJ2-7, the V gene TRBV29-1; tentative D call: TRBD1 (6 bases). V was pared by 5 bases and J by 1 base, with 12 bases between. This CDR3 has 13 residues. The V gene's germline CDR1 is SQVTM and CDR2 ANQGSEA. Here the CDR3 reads CSVRQVPSYEQYF. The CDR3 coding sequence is TGCAGCGTTCGACAGGTACCGTCCTACGAGCAGTACTTC.

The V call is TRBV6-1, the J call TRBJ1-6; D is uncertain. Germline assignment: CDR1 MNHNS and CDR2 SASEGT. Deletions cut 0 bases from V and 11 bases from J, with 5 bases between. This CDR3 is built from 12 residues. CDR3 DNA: TGTGCCAGCAGTGAAGCCTATACACCCCTCCACTTT. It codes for CASSEAYTPLHF.

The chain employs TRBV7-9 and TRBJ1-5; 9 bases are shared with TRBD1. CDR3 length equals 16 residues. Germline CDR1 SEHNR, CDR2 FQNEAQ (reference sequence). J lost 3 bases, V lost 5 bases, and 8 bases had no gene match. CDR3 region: CASSQGGQGDNQPQHF. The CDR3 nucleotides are TGTGCCAGCAGCCAGGGGGGACAGGGCGACAATCAGCCCCAGCATTTT. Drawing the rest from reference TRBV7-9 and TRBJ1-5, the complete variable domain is DTGVSQNPRHKITKRGQNVTFRCDPISEHNRLYWYRQTLGQGPEFLTYFQNEAQLEKSRLLSDRFSAERPKGSFSTLEIQRTEQGDSAMYLCASSQGGQGDNQPQHFGDGTRLSIL.

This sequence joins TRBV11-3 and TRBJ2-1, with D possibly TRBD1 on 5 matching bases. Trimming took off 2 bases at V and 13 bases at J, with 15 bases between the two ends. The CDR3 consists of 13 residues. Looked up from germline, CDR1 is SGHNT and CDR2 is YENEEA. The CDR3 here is CASSLSTEFHQFF. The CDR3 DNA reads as TGTGCCAGCAGCTTATCGACAGAATTTCACCAGTTCTTC. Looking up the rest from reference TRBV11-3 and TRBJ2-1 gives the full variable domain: EAGVVQSPRYKIIEKKQPVAFWCNPISGHNTLYWYLQNLGQGPELLIRYENEEAVDDSQLPKDRFSAERLKGVDSTLKIQPAELGDSAVYLCASSLSTEFHQFFGPGTRLTVL.

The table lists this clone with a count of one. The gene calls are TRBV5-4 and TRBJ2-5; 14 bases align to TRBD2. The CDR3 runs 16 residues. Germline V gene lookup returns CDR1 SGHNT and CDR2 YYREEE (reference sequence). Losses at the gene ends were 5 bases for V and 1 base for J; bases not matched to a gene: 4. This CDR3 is CASRKTSGGGQETQYF. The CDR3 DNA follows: TGTGCCAGCAGGAAGACTAGCGGGGGGGGCCAAGAGACCCAGTACTTC.

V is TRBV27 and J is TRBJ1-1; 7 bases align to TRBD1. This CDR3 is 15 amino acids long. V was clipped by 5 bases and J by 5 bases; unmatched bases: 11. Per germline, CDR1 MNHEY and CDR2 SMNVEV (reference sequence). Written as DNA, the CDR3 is TGTGCCAGCAGTCGACAGGGCGACCTTCGGACTGAAGCTTTCTTT. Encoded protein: CASSRQGDLRTEAFF.

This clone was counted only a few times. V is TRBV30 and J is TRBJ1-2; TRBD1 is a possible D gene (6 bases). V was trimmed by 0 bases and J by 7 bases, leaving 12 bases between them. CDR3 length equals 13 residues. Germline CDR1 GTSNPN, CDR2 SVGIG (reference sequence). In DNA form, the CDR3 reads TGTGCCTGGAGTGTACTCCGCAGGGGTGGCTACACCTTC. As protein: CAWSVLRRGGYTF.

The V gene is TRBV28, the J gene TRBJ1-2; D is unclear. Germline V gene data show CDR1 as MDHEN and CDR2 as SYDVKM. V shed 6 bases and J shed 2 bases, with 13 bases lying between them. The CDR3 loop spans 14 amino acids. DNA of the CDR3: TGTGCCAGCAGCCCGGTGCAGGCCAACTATGGCTACACCTTC. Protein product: CASSPVQANYGYTF.

CDR3 sequence (DNA): TGTGCCTGGAGTGTAAACTCCCTCTATGGCTACACCTTC. It translates to CAWSVNSLYGYTF. The chain joins TRBV30 to TRBJ1-2; no definite D call. This CDR3 is 13 amino acids long. CDR1 is GTSNPN and CDR2 is SVGIG in the germline V gene (reference sequence). V gave up 0 bases and J gave up 4 bases, with 9 bases separating them.

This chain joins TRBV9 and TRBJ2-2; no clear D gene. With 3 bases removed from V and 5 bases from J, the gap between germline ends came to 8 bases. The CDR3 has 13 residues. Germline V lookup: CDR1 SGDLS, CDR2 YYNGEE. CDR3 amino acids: CASSAVRTGELFF. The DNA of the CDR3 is TGTGCCAGCAGCGCTGTTCGGACCGGGGAGCTGTTTTTT.